This T cell receptor beta chain was captured by sequencing in a study of spatial heterogeneity in lung cancer. V was trimmed by 6 bases and J by 7 bases, leaving 13 bases between them. The CDR3 extends over 13 amino acids. The germline CDR1 and CDR2 sequences are SGHDT and YYEEEE. General study results and limits: Tumor mutation count correlated with how many alpha and beta TCRs expanded intratumorally.

This clonotype ranks as medium-sized (0.01 to 0.1%). Its cognate antigen is unknown. TCRdb re-analysed the 5' RACE reads in MiXCR, keeping a single row per CDR3 protein. The table has 5,300 or so distinct CDR3 sequences, roughly 7% seen once; the top ten hold roughly 42%. The sample's time point: sample taken at primary tumor resection. This sequence originates from a male donor with early-stage non-small cell lung cancer. The starting material was lung tumor tissue, obtained at surgery. V is TRBV5-6 and J is TRBJ2-2; possibly TRBD1 for D (6 bases). The CDR3 nucleotides read TGTGCCAGCATGGGGCAGGGGTTCGGGGAGCTGTTTTTT. Its translation is CASMGQGFGELFF.